This entry is about one TCR beta chain. Its cognate antigen is unknown. CDR1 and CDR2 from the germline V gene are MNHEY and SMNVEV (reference sequence). The CDR3 has 15 amino acids. Trimming at V came to 2 bases and at J to 2 bases, leaving 2 bases not matched to a gene. These data originate in a study of glioma-infiltrating T cells. General study results and limits: Gliomas, especially low-grade, showed above-expected tissue-blood divergence; non-neoplastic patients showed below.

Using RNA template, CDR3s of TCR alpha and beta were amplified with iRepertoire arm-PCR. Input was about 85-400 ng of tissue mRNA or PBMC total RNA. TCRdb analysed the multiplex PCR reads with MiXCR anew, one entry per CDR3 protein. The data contain approximately 130,000 distinct CDR3 sequences, 24% of them singletons. This chain uses TRBV27 with TRBJ1-3, with 8 bases identical to TRBD1. The TCR sequence derives from a human donor with low-grade glioma or glioblastoma, undergoing nonglioma brain surgery, or in good health (not recorded which). The sequenced sample consisted of glioma tissue, nonneoplastic brain tissue, or PBMCs (not recorded which). For the CDR3, the DNA is TGTGCCAGCAGTTTACAGGGGGCGACTGGAAACACCATATATTTT. This translates into CASSLQGATGNTIYF.